This T cell receptor beta chain was captured in a study of siplizumab effects on memory and regulatory T cells. The assay was immunoSEQ multiplex PCR, and TCRdb's table has in-frame clones only and misses some. The data hold about 110,000 clones, with around nine tenths observed a single time. This clone has just one count. Antigen unknown. Whole-study results and caveats: On average, about 70% of mappable alloreactive CD4+ clones were Treg-derived under siplizumab, against 26.9% in controls. The diversity of naive T cells seemed greater than that of memory cells, and their alloresponse contribution seemed major.

The trim removed 1 base at V and 6 bases at J, leaving 3 bases unmatched. Germline V lookup: CDR1 SEHNR, CDR2 FQNEAQ (reference sequence). CDR3 size: 14 residues. This TCR was sampled from a human donor in good health. The sequenced sample was CD4+ T cells sorted from blood. The gene calls are TRBV7-9 and TRBJ2-4, with TRBD1 matching over 7 bases. The CDR3 nucleotides are TGTGCCAGCAGCTTAGATGGGACAGCAAACATTCAGTACTTC. As protein: CASSLDGTANIQYF.